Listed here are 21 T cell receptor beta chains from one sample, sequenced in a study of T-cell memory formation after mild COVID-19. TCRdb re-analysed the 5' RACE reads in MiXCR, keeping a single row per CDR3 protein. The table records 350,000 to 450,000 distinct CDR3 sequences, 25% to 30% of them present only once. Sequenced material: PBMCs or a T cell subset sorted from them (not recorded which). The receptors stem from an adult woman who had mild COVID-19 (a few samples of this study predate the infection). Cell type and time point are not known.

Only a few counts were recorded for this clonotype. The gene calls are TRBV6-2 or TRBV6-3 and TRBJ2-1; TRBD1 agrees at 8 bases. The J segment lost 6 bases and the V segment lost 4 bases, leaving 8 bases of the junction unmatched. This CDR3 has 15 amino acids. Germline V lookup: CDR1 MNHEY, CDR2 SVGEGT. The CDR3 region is CASSWGTGPFNEQFF. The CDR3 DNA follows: TGTGCCAGCAGTTGGGGGACAGGCCCTTTCAATGAGCAGTTCTTC.

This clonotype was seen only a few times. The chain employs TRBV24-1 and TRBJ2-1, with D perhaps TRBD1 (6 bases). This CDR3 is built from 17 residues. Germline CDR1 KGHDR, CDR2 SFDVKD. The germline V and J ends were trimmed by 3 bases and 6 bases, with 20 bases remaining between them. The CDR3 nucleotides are TGTGCCACCAGTGATACCACCACAGGGATCCCGGCCAATGAGCAGTTCTTC. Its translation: CATSDTTTGIPANEQFF.

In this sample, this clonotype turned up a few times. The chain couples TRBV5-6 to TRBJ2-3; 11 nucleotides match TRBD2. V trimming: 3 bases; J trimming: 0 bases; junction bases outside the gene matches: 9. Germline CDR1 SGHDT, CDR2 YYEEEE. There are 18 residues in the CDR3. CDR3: CASSSVPGTSGSTDTQYF. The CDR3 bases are TGTGCCAGCAGCTCAGTACCCGGGACTAGCGGCAGCACAGATACGCAGTATTTT.

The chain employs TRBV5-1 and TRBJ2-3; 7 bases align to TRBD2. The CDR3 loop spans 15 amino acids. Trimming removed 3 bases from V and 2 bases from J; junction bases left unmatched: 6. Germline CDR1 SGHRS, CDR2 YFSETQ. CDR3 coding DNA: TGCGCCAGCAGCTCGGTCGGGGGGTCCACAGATACGCAGTATTTT. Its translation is CASSSVGGSTDTQYF.

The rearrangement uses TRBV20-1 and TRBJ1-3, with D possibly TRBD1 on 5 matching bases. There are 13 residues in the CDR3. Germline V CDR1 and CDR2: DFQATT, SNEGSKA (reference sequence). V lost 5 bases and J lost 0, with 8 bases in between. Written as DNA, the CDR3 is TGCAGTGCTGGGGACTTCTCTGGAAACACCATATATTTT. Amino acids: CSAGDFSGNTIYF.

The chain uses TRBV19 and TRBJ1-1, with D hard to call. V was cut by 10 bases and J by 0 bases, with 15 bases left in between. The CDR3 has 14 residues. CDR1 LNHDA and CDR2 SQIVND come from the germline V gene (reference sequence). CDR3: CATSDRRMNTEAFF. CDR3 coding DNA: TGTGCCACCTCTGACCGACGGATGAACACTGAAGCTTTCTTT. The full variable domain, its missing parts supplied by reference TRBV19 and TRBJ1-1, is DGGITQSPKYLFRKEGQNVTLSCEQNLNHDAMYWYRQDPGQGLRLIYYSQIVNDFQKGDIAEGYSVSREKKESFPLTVTSAQKNPTAFYLCATSDRRMNTEAFFGQGTRLTVV.

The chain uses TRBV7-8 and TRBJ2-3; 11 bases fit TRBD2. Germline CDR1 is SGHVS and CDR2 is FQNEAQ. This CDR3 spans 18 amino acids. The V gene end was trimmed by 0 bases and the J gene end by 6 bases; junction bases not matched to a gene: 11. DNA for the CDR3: TGTGCCAGCAGCTTAGCGCACGTTGGTAGCGGGAGGGGTGATACGCAGTATTTT. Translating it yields CASSLAHVGSGRGDTQYF.

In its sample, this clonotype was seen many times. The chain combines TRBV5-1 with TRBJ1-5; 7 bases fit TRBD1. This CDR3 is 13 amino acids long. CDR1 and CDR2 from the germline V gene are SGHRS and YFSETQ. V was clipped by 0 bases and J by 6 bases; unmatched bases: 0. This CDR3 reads CASSLGQGQPQHF. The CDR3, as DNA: TGCGCCAGCAGCTTGGGACAGGGTCAGCCCCAGCATTTT. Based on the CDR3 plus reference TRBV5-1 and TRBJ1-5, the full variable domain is KAGVTQTPRYLIKTRGQQVTLSCSPISGHRSVSWYQQTPGQGLQFLFEYFSETQRNKGNFPGRFSGRQFSNSRSEMNVSTLELGDSALYLCASSLGQGQPQHFGDGTRLSIL.

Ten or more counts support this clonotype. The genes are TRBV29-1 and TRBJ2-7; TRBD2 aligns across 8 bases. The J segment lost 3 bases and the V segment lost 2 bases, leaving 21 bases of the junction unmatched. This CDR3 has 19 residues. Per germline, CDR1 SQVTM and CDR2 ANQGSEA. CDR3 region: CSVEFSLGGSGIPSYEQYF. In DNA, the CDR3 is TGCAGCGTTGAATTCTCCCTGGGTGGTAGCGGGATCCCCAGCTACGAGCAGTACTTC.

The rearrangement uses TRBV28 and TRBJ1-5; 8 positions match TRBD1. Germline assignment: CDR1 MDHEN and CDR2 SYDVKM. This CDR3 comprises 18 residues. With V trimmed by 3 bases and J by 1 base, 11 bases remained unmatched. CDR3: CASSFQGAASGSNQPQHF. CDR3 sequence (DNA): TGTGCCAGCAGTTTCCAGGGGGCGGCTTCGGGGAGCAATCAGCCCCAGCATTTT. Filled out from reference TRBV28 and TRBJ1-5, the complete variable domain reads DVKVTQSSRYLVKRTGEKVFLECVQDMDHENMFWYRQDPGLGLRLIYFSYDVKMKEKGDIPEGYSVSREKKERFSLILESASTNQTSMYLCASSFQGAASGSNQPQHFGDGTRLSIL.

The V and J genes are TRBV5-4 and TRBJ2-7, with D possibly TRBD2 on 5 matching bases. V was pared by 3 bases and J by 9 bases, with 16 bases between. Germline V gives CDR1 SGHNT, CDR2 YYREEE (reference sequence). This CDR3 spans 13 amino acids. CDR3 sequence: CASSSDWARRQYF. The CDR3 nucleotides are TGTGCCAGCAGCTCGGACTGGGCCCGGCGGCAGTACTTC.

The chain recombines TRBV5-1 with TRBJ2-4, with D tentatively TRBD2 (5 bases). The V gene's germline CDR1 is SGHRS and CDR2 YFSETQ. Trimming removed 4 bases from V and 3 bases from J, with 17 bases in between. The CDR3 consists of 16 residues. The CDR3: CASSHLDSPGKNIQYF. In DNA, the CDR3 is TGCGCCAGCAGCCACTTGGACTCTCCGGGCAAAAACATTCAGTACTTC.

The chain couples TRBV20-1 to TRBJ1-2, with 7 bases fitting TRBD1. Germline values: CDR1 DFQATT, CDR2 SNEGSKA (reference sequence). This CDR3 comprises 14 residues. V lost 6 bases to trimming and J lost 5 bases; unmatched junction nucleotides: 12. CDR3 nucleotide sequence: TGCAGTGCCCGAGATCCGACAGGGATGTATGGCTACACCTTC. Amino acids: CSARDPTGMYGYTF.

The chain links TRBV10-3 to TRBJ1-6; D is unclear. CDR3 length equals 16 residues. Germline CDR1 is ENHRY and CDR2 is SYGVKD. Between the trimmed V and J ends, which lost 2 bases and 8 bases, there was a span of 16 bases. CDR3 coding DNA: TGTGCCATCAGTGAGGGGTCCCGCCGTGGGGATTCACCCCTCCACTTT. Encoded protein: CAISEGSRRGDSPLHF.

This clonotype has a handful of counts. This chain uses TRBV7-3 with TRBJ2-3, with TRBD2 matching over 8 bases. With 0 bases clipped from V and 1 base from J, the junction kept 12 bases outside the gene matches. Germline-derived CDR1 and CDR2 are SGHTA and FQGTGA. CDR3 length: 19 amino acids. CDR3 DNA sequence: TGTGCCAGCAGCTTAACGAAGCGGGAGAGCCCAGCGGGCACAGATACGCAGTATTTT. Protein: CASSLTKRESPAGTDTQYF.

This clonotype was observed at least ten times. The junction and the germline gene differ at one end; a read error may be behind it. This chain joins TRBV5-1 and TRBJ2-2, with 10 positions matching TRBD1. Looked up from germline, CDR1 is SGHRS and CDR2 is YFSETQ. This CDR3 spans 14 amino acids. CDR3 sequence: CASSLGTGAGELFF. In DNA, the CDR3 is TGTGCCAGCAGCCTCGGGACAGGGGCCGGGGAGCTGTTTTTT.

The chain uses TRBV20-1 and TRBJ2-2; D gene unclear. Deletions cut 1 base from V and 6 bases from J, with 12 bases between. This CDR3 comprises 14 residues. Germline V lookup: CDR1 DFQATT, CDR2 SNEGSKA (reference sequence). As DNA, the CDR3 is TGCAGTGCTAGAGGGGTGCGGCAACCCGGGGAGCTGTTTTTT. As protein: CSARGVRQPGELFF.

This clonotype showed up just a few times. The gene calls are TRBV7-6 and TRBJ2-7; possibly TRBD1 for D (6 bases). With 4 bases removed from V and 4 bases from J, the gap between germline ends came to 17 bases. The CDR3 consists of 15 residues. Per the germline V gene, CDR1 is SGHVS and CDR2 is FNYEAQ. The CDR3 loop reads CASSSDQGTLYEQYF. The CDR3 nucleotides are TGTGCCAGCAGCTCCGATCAGGGGACCCTATACGAGCAGTACTTC. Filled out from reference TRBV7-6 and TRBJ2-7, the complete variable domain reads GAGVSQSPRYKVTKRGQDVALRCDPISGHVSLYWYRQALGQGPEFLTYFNYEAQQDKSGLPNDRFSAERPEGSISTLTIQRTEQRDSAMYRCASSSDQGTLYEQYFGPGTRLTVT.

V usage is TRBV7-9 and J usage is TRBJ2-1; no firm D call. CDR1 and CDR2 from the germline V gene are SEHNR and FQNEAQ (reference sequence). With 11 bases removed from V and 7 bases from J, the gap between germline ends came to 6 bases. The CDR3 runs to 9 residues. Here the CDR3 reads CAGPNEQFF. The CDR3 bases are TGTGCCGGACCAAATGAGCAGTTCTTC. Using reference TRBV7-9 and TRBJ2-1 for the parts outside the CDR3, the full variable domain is DTGVSQNPRHKITKRGQNVTFRCDPISEHNRLYWYRQTLGQGPEFLTYFQNEAQLEKSRLLSDRFSAERPKGSFSTLEIQRTEQGDSAMYLCAGPNEQFFGPGTRLTVL.

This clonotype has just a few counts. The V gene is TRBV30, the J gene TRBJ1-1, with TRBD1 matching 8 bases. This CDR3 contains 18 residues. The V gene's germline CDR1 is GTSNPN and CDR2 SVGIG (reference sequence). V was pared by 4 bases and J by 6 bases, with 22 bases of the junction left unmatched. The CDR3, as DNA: TGTGCCTGGACCTTCGCTGGGGCAGGGGGCGCCAAAGGTTCTGAAGCTTTCTTT. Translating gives CAWTFAGAGGAKGSEAFF.

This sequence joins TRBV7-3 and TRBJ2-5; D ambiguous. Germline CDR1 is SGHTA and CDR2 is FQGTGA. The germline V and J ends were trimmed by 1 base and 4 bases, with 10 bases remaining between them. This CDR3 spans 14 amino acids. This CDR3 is CASSLIGWGETQYF. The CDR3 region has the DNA TGTGCCAGCAGCTTAATAGGCTGGGGAGAGACCCAGTACTTC. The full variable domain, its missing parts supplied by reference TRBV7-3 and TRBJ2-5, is GAGVSQTPSNKVTEKGKYVELRCDPISGHTALYWYRQSLGQGPEFLIYFQGTGAADDSGLPNDRFFAVRPEGSVSTLKIQRTERGDSAVYLCASSLIGWGETQYFGPGTRLLVL.